One T cell receptor beta chain is described in this entry. The antigen remains unidentified. These data are taken from a study of cytomegalovirus exposure and HLA in healthy donors. Both 60 Vbeta primers and 13 Jbeta primers went into the PCR. Libraries were prepared by immunoSEQ multiplex PCR; TCRdb keeps only in-frame clonotypes and omits some of them. This sample's table reports some 75,000 clones. General study findings and limits: In an earlier analysis, in approximately 630 donors, most V segments appeared productive either ~87% or ~30% of the time. In a later analysis, an Asian-associated ancestry cluster reportedly showed fewer N-insertions than the roughly 710-donor mean.

This CDR3 has 16 amino acids. CDR1 KGHSH and CDR2 LQKENI come from the germline V gene. V was trimmed by 3 bases and J by 0 bases, leaving 12 bases between them. The receptor comes from a boy aged 5-17 years in good health and CMV-seronegative. The chain has TRBV18 and TRBJ1-5, with a weak D call TRBD1 (6 bases). Sequenced material: PBMCs. The DNA of the CDR3 is TGTGCCAGCTCACCCTCCGGACAGTATAGCAATCAGCCCCAGCATTTT. This sequence encodes CASSPSGQYSNQPQHF.